This T cell receptor beta chain was observed in a study of response to subunit inactivated influenza vaccine. Study outcomes and limitations: Each seasonal flu vaccination may recruit only limited new T cells, authors suggested.

TCRdb used MiXCR to reprocess the RT-PCR reads, holding one entry per CDR3 protein. This sample carries roughly 650,000 distinct CDR3 sequences, 12% to 15% of them seen once, and the ten largest clones take 7.5% to 8%. Comments on this clonotype: Its antigen is not identified.

J gave up 3 bases and V 1 base, and 6 bases lay outside the gene matches. CDR3 length: 14 amino acids. Looked up from germline, CDR1 is DFQATT and CDR2 is SNEGSKA (reference sequence). The TCR originated in a man aged 50 to 59 who received an inactivated influenza vaccine. The sequencing used PBMCs from blood, collected 14 to 15 days before vaccination. This chain links TRBV20-1 with TRBJ2-7; 7 bases fit TRBD2. CDR3: CSARGRGGLYEQYF. The CDR3 DNA sequence: TGCAGTGCTAGAGGAAGGGGAGGGCTCTACGAGCAGTACTTC.